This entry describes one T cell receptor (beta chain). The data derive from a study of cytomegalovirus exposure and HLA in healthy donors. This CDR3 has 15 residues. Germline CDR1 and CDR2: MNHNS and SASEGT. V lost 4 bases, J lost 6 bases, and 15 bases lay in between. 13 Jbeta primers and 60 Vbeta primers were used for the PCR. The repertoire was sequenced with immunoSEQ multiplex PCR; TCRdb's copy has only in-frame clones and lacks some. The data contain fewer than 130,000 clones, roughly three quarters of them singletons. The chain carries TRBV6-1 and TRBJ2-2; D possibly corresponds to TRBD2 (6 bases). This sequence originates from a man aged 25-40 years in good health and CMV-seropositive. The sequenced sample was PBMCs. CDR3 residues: CASSVRLVSPGELFF. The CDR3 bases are TGTGCCAGCAGTGTTCGACTAGTTAGCCCCGGGGAGCTGTTTTTT.